Below, 5 T cell receptor beta chains from the same sample are listed, as sequenced in a study of neurological immune-mediated disorders. Time point specified: longitudinal time-point 3. Via MiXCR, TCRdb re-called the 5' RACE reads, giving one row per CDR3 protein. The table shows approximately 89,000 distinct CDR3 sequences, with 3.5% to 5.5% occurring only once. Sequencing was done on a sample of PBMCs. The origin of the receptors is a woman aged 55-75 years with multiple sclerosis.

This clonotype has at least ten counts. The chain uses TRBV7-8 and TRBJ2-3, with 9 bases identical to TRBD1. Trimming at V came to 2 bases and at J to 3 bases, leaving 9 bases not matched to a gene. Germline V gene data show CDR1 as SGHVS and CDR2 as FQNEAQ. CDR3 length: 17 residues. The CDR3 nucleotides read TGTGCCAGCAGCTTATCCGGACAGGGGTTGAGGACAGATACGCAGTATTTT. Protein product: CASSLSGQGLRTDTQYF.

Ten or more counts support this clonotype. The chain joins TRBV9 to TRBJ1-3, with D hard to call. Per germline, CDR1 SGDLS and CDR2 YYNGEE. The CDR3 extends over 13 amino acids. Trimming shortened V by 4 bases and J by 4 bases, and 9 bases separated the two germline ends. The CDR3 region is CASSPQGGNTIYF. Written as DNA, the CDR3 is TGTGCCAGCAGCCCACAAGGGGGAAACACCATATATTTT.

Many counts were recorded for this clonotype. This chain joins TRBV3-1 and TRBJ2-7; D is ambiguous. The V and J ends lost 0 bases and 2 bases respectively, with 14 bases between them. The CDR3 runs to 16 residues. Germline V gene sequence: CDR1 LGHDT, CDR2 YNNKEL (reference sequence). The CDR3 region has the DNA TGTGCCAGCAGCCAAGAGTCTCGGTTGTCTACCTACGAGCAGTACTTC. It codes for CASSQESRLSTYEQYF.

Many counts were recorded for this clonotype. The V gene is TRBV20-1, the J gene TRBJ1-2; TRBD1 matches at 7 bases. Germline lookup yields CDR1 DFQATT and CDR2 SNEGSKA (reference sequence). V trimming: 6 bases; J trimming: 3 bases; junction bases outside the gene matches: 4. This CDR3 spans 12 amino acids. The CDR3 loop reads CSARQGDYGYTF. CDR3 in DNA: TGCAGTGCCAGACAGGGTGACTATGGCTACACCTTC.

This clonotype was detected ten times or more. The chain couples TRBV4-1 to TRBJ1-2; tentatively, D is TRBD1 (5 bases). This CDR3 spans 14 amino acids. Trimming pared 2 bases from V and 8 bases from J, leaving 15 bases between. Germline CDR1 is MGHRA and CDR2 is YSYEKL. The CDR3: CASSQSRDRSGYTF. CDR3 nucleotide sequence: TGCGCCAGCAGCCAATCTCGGGACCGAAGCGGCTACACCTTC.